The entry below describes one TCR beta chain. The antigen remains undetermined. Sequencing used immunoSEQ multiplex PCR; TCRdb keeps in-frame clones, though not all of them. The sample holds roughly 140,000 clones, over 80% seen once. The data belong to a study of T cell responses to AZD1222 COVID-19 vaccine. Notes on the study in general: Females made up more of the donors, who were largely white British, and clonal diversity may have come out too low.

This receptor was obtained from an adult who received the AZD1222 COVID-19 vaccine. The specimen comprised peripheral blood, sampled 28 days after the second AZD1222 dose.

CDR3 nucleotides: TGTGCCAGCTCACCACTAGCGGGATGGTCAGATACGCAGTATTTT. Its protein product is CASSPLAGWSDTQYF. J is TRBJ2-3 and V is TRBV18; 8 bases map to TRBD2. Losses at the gene ends were 1 base for V and 4 bases for J; bases not matched to a gene: 4. The CDR3 runs to 15 residues. Germline V gene data show CDR1 as KGHSH and CDR2 as LQKENI.